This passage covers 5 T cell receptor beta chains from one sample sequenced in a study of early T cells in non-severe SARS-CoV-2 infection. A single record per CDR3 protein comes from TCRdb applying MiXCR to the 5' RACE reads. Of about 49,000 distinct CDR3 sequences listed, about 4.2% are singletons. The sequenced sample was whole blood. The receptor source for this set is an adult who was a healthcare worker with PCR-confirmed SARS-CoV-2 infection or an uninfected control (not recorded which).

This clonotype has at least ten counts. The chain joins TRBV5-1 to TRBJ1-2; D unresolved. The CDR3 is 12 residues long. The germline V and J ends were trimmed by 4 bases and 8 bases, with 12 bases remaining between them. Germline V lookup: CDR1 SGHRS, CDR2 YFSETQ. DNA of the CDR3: TGCGCCAGCAGCCCGGACTTGGGCGGCTACACCTTC. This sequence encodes CASSPDLGGYTF.

CDR3 bases: TGCAGTGCTAGAGGTGACAGGGTTTTAACTGAAGCTTTCTTT. This codes for CSARGDRVLTEAFF. The chain recombines TRBV20-1 with TRBJ1-1; 7 nucleotides agree with TRBD1. Germline-derived CDR1 and CDR2 are DFQATT and SNEGSKA (reference sequence). Trimming cost V 1 base and J 5 bases; bases outside gene matches: 7. CDR3 length equals 14 residues.

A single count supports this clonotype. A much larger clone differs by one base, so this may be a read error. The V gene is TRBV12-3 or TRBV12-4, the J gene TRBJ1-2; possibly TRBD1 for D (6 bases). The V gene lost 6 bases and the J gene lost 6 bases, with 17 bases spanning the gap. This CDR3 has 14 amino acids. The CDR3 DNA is TGTGCCAGCAGATTTTCCGGGGGGGCGGATGGCTACACCTTC. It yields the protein CASRFSGGADGYTF.

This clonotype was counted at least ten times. The CDR3 protein is CASSLGYADTQYF. The CDR3 coding sequence is TGTGCCAGCAGCTTAGGCTATGCAGATACGCAGTATTTT. This chain links TRBV7-2 with TRBJ2-3; D gene uncertain. The CDR3 is 13 amino acids. Germline CDR1 is SGHTA and CDR2 is FQGNSA. Trimming removed 1 base from V and 4 bases from J, with 6 bases in between.

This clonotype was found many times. CDR3 DNA sequence: TGTGCCAGCAGGGTGGTGCGTGGTGAGCAGTTCTTC. The encoded protein is CASRVVRGEQFF. The V and J genes are TRBV28 and TRBJ2-1, with unresolved D. This CDR3 region has 12 residues. Germline loops: CDR1 MDHEN, CDR2 SYDVKM. V lost 6 bases, J lost 9 bases, and 12 bases lay in between.